The following is a TCR beta chain sequence with its context. Its antigen remains unknown. The data stem from a study of T cell responses to AZD1222 COVID-19 vaccine. Overall study results and limits: Most donors were white British and more were female, and clonal diversity was possibly underestimated.

The table came from immunoSEQ multiplex PCR; TCRdb's copy has only in-frame clones and leaves some out. The table shows about 200,000 clones, with approximately 93% occurring only once. Germline CDR1 SSHAT, CDR2 FNYEAQ (reference sequence). The CDR3 consists of 14 residues. J was trimmed by 2 bases and V by 4 bases; bases with no gene match: 4. V and J are TRBV7-7 and TRBJ2-5; TRBD2 matches 7 bases. Sequences were derived from peripheral blood, sampled 28 days after the second AZD1222 dose. The sequence derives from an adult who received the AZD1222 COVID-19 vaccine. Here the CDR3 reads CASSSLGGQETQYF. For the CDR3, the DNA is TGTGCCAGCAGCTCCCTCGGGGGGCAAGAGACCCAGTACTTC.